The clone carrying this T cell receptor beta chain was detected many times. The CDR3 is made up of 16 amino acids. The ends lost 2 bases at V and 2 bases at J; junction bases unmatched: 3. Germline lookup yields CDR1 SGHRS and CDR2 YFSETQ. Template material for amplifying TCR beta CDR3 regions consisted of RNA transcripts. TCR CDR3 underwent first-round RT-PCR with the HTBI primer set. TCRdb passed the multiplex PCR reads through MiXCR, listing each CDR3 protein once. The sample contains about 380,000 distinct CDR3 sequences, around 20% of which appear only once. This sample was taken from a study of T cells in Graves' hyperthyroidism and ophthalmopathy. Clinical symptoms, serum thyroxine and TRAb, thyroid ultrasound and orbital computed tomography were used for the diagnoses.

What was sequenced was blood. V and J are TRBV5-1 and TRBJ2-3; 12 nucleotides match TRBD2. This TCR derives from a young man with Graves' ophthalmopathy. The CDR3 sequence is CASSFLAGGHTDTQYF. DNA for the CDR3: TGCGCCAGCAGCTTCCTAGCGGGGGGGCACACAGATACGCAGTATTTT. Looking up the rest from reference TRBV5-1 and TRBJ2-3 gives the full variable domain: KAGVTQTPRYLIKTRGQQVTLSCSPISGHRSVSWYQQTPGQGLQFLFEYFSETQRNKGNFPGRFSGRQFSNSRSEMNVSTLELGDSALYLCASSFLAGGHTDTQYFGPGTRLTVL.